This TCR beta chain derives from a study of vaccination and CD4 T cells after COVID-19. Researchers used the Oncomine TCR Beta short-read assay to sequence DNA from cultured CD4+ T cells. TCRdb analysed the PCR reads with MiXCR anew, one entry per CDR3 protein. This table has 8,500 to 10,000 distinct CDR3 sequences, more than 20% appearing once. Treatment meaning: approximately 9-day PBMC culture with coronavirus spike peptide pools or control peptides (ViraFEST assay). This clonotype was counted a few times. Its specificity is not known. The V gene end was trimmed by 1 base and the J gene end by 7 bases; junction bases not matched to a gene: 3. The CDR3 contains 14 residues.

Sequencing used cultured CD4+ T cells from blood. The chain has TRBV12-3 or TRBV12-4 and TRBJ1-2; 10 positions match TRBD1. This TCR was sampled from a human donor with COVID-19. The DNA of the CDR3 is TGTGCCAGCAGTTTAGGACAGGGGGCAGGTGGCTACACCTTC. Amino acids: CASSLGQGAGGYTF.